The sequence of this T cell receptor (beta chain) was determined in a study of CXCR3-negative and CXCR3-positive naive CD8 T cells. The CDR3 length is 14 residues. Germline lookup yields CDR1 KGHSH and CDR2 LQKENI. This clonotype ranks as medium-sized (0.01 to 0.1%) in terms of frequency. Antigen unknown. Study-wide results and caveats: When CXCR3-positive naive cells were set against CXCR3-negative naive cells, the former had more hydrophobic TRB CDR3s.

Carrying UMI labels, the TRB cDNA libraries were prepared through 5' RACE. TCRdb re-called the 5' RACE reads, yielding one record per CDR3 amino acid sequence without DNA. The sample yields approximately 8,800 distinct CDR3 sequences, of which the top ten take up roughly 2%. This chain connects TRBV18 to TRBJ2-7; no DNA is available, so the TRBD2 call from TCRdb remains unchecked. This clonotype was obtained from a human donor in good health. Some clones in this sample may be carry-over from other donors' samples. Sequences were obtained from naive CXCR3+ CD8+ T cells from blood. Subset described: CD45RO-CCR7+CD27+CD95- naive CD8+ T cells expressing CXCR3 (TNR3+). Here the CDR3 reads CASSPAAGTYEQYF.